This T cell receptor (beta chain) was documented in a study of cytomegalovirus exposure and HLA in healthy donors (dated by TCRdb to about 2017). General notes on the study: In an earlier analysis of approximately 500 of the donors, around 300 Gb of sequence data and 117 million unique TCR beta sequences from 150 million to 200 million T cells were reported. Approximately 310 gigabases of sequencing data and approximately 80 million unique TCR sequences were included in an early release covering several hundred HLA-typed donors. The genetic ancestry cluster associated with self-reported Caucasian donors included roughly 84% of the 300 to 400 genotyped donors. The study aimed to test whether signatures of past pathogen exposure could be identified by cataloging public T cell receptors. The study used immunosequencing to profile the T cell repertoires of more than 650 subjects and linked those repertoires to cytomegalovirus serostatus. In addition to the first cohort of about 650 subjects, a separate validation cohort of over 90 different subjects was used. The study combined high-throughput TCR immunosequencing, statistical association of individual TCRs with disease status, and machine learning to predict cytomegalovirus infection status. A later analysis re-analyzed previously published TCR beta repertoires from roughly 600 donors and added high-resolution HLA genotyping to study TCR occurrence patterns. In the later analysis, no new phenotypic data were used to find candidate immune exposures; instead, reliance was placed on TCR beta sequences and their occurrence across donors. An earlier analysis of 587 of the donors applied high-throughput TCR beta sequencing to assess whether each TCR beta V gene segment acted as functional or pseudogenic. Donor age, sex, ethnicity and CMV serostatus were collected together with the repertoire data. In a later genetic analysis, genome-wide SNP genotypes for about 65% of the 666 donors were used, and that subset was treated as a discovery cohort. Every discovery cohort repertoire had been produced on one sequencing platform. Class I and class II HLA loci were covered by the typing at four-digit resolution. The number of typed donors differed by locus: about 620-630 for A, B, C, DRB1 and DQB1; 522 for DQA1; some 590 for DPA1; and around 450 for DPB1. Because of strong linkage in the cohort, roughly five DR-DQ haplotypes were treated as single units for association and clustering. Among some 400 genotyped donors of the cohort, an average of approximately 240,000 unique TCR beta nucleotide sequences was sequenced per donor, of which 15% to 20% were non-productive.

Inclusive of the bounding cysteine and phenylalanine, the CDR3 is 15 residues long. CDR3 DNA is the only sequence kept; it has 45 bases, read in frame from the first base. From the germline V gene, CDR1 is MNHNS and CDR2 is SASEGT. The V end loses 5 bases and the J end loses 1 base, and a stretch of 14 bases separates them. The library was produced with the immunoSEQ multiplex PCR assay. The multiplex PCR relied on a mix of 60 forward primers for TCR Vbeta segments and 13 reverse primers for TCR Jbeta segments. The CDR3 region of rearranged TCR beta genes was amplified from genomic DNA with a multiplex PCR assay. Amplified TCR beta libraries were sequenced as 87-base-pair reads on the Illumina HiSeq System. Under the source paper's analysis protocol: A later analysis tallied tens of millions of unique TCR beta chains across the 700 or so repertoires, and some 10 million of those chains were shared by two or more donors. Raw reads were error-corrected and collapsed into unique sequences with a nearest-neighbor algorithm that merged closely related sequences to remove PCR and sequencing errors. V, D and J gene segments were assigned by aligning CDR3 sequences to IMGT reference sequences. Each retained sequence needed at least a six-nucleotide match to both a V gene segment and a J gene segment. Rearrangements were called productive when the CDR3 lacked stop codons and stayed in frame with V and J; all others were non-productive. CDR3 was defined by IMGT convention, running from the second conserved V-encoded cysteine to the conserved J-encoded phenylalanine. In an earlier analysis of 550 to 650 of the donors, sequences lacking an unambiguous match to a single V gene segment were excluded. In an earlier analysis of almost 600 of the donors, a V segment was called functional when productive rearrangements were above 56.7%, and segregating when the standard deviation between donors exceeded 5%. To diagnose cytomegalovirus status from the catalog of TCR beta chain sequences, a statistical classification framework was built. In a later analysis, TCR nucleotide sequences were compared against IMGT/GENE-DB human TR gene sequences so that V and J genes could be assigned. A later analysis assigned CDR3 sequences and most-parsimonious VDJ recombination scenarios with the TCRdist pipeline. In a later analysis, each TCR beta chain was defined by its CDR3 amino acid sequence together with its V-gene family, and reads lacking a unique V-gene family were excluded. To address suspected cross-contamination and a sequencing artifact, a later analysis removed roughly 580 highly shared, low-generation-probability nucleotide sequences. A later analysis calculated a clonal expansion index for each public chain from normalized within-repertoire ranks of inferred template counts. In a later analysis, generation probabilities were computed using a VDJ recombination model fitted to out-of-frame rearrangements, and the results were checked against IGoR. In a later analysis, TCR-TCR, TCR-HLA and TCR-CMV co-occurrence was scored with hypergeometric tests, and a repertoire-size bias correction was applied to TCR pairs. A later analysis estimated false discovery rates by permuting HLA or CMV assignments 20 times. A later analysis grouped co-occurring TCRs with DBSCAN, adding TCRdist sequence similarity when clustering within HLA-allele-positive subsets. Repertoires with fewer than 30,000 or more than 120,000 public chains were left out of co-occurrence clustering, as were five repertoires with anomalous nucleotide sharing. The source is immuneACCESS, and TCRdb retained only in-frame sequences with V and J called. Part of the clones is not carried over; for the studies checked, unresolved V genes explain less than half of this, and the remainder is unexplained. V and J calls and clone size are those listed in that table; D and trimming were worked out from the DNA. Recorded for this sample are roughly 150,000 clones; approximately 79% of them occurred a single time. 0.66% of the sample lies in the top ten.

The cohort was made up of roughly 670 healthy bone marrow donors. At the time of sampling, all cohort members were nominally healthy, though unrecorded immune exposures were likely present. The donor was CMV seronegative and belonged to the group of around 350 seronegative cohort members. A peripheral blood sample was provided by each donor, and peripheral blood mononuclear cells were used for TCR beta sequencing. The Qiagen DNeasy Blood Extraction Kit was used to extract genomic DNA from the blood cell samples. Overall results and qualifications from the work: In vitro tests confirmed that three of the cytomegalovirus-associated TCR beta chains recognize cytomegalovirus antigens. A cluster of highly shared sequence variants was judged likely to be a technical artifact of the sequencing pipeline. Presence/absence analyses assumed roughly uniform sequencing depth across donors, an assumption that may not hold. The classifier was reported to diagnose cytomegalovirus status with high specificity and sensitivity in both the original and validation cohorts. According to a later genetic analysis, donors in an Asian-associated ancestry cluster had fewer N-insertions in productive TCRs than the approximately 700-donor mean. For the cohort, immune exposure information was limited to CMV serostatus. When HLA alleles, especially DR and DQ, strongly co-occurred, TCR associations were difficult to assign to individual alleles. A further reported finding was that TCR beta sequences accurately predicted the HLA-A and HLA-B alleles for most subjects in the first cohort. A later analysis found that most CMV-associated TCR beta chains appeared HLA-restricted, with HLA associations seemingly driven largely by CMV exposure. Most TCR sequences were observed very rarely across donors, whereas some public TCRs were present in many individuals. An association between a missense DCLRE1C variant and V-gene and J-gene trimming of TCR beta chains was found in a later genetic analysis and replicated in an independent cohort. In the study, approximately 160 TCR beta chains were listed as associated with cytomegalovirus. Some IMGT-functional V segments, including TRBV6-2 and TRBV6-3, could not be distinguished by the 87-base-pair reads and were therefore excluded. A later analysis reported that several top co-occurrence clusters appeared linked to parvovirus B19, influenza, CMV and Epstein-Barr virus. Specific HLA alleles were associated with 18,000 or so TCR beta sequences at a false discovery rate of 0.05 in a later analysis. A later analysis found that HLA-associated TCR beta chains were more clonally expanded and had lower generation probabilities than equally common non-associated chains. The authors suggested that the approach could potentially be extended to other disease states and immunological phenotypes. In an earlier analysis of approximately 600 of the donors, most TCR beta V segments were observed in productive rearrangements about 90% or about 30% of the time, broadly matching IMGT annotations. Because HLA typing was missing for some donors at each locus, association tests included only the typed subset. Because counts were too low, seventeen rarely observed V segments, including chromosome 9 orphons, were excluded from the earlier analysis of some 590 of the donors. Correlated functional status among segregating V segments might be attributable to linkage disequilibrium, but an unknown experimental factor could not be ruled out. According to a later analysis, TCR association rates differed among HLA loci, with DRB1 alleles showing the most associated TCRs and HLA-C alleles showing the fewest. This cohort had only TCR beta chains sequenced, and the lack of alpha or paired-chain data limited which features could be detected.

Notes on this clone: Its antigen is currently not known. No base quality values were provided; no much bigger clone lies one nucleotide off.

This receptor was identified in a male donor in good health and CMV-seronegative. The sample taken for sequencing was PBMCs. This chain is built from TRBV6-1 and TRBJ2-5; TRBD2 is a possible D gene, resting on 5 matching bases. The CDR3 protein sequence reads: CASSLRVGIQETQYF. In nucleotide form, the sequence is TGTGCCAGCAGTCTGAGGGTGGGGATCCAAGAGACCCAGTACTTC.